This TCR beta chain was identified in a study of shared clonotypes between healthy human individuals. Here immunoSEQ multiplex PCR was the method, and the copy in TCRdb shows in-frame clones only, minus some. The sample gives around 510,000 clones, around 78% of which show up once; around 11% is in the top ten. Comment on this clone: Its target is not known.

Study-level points and caveats: Investigators expected sequencing depth to affect clonotype sharing among donors.

This CDR3 spans 16 amino acids. Between the trimmed V and J ends, which lost 2 bases and 2 bases, there was a span of 15 bases. Germline-derived CDR1 and CDR2 are MNHEY and SMNVEV (reference sequence). The clonotype comes from a woman aged 40 to 50 in good health. Some clones in this sample may be carry-over from other donors' samples. The source material was PBMCs. The gene calls are TRBV27 and TRBJ1-1; D gene unclear. This CDR3 reads CASSLATRTGNTEAFF. CDR3 nucleotides: TGTGCCAGCAGTTTAGCTACAAGGACGGGTAACACTGAAGCTTTCTTT.